A single sample gave rise to the 29 T cell receptor beta chains below, sequenced in a study of blood T cells in healthy people across ages. Combining a sample-barcoded 5' primer with a J-beta primer mix, a second PCR ran for 7 to 11 cycles. TCRdb processed the 5' RACE reads anew with MiXCR; each CDR3 protein has one entry. The data hold about 1.4 million distinct CDR3 sequences, with approximately 59% observed a single time. The sequenced material came from blood. All receptors come from a man between 18 and 35 years old in good health.

This clonotype was counted ten times or more. This sequence joins TRBV2 and TRBJ2-1, with 9 bases fitting TRBD2. The V gene end was trimmed by 3 bases and the J gene end by 3 bases; junction bases not matched to a gene: 6. The CDR3 extends over 16 amino acids. From germline, CDR1 is SNHLY and CDR2 FYNNEI. CDR3 DNA sequence: TGTGCCAGCAGTGAGGTGAGACTAGCGGTCTACAATGAGCAGTTCTTC. This encodes CASSEVRLAVYNEQFF.

The J gene is TRBJ2-5, the V gene TRBV4-3; unclear D gene. Germline loops: CDR1 LGHNA, CDR2 YSLEER. CDR3 length: 14 residues. The V end lost 0 bases, the J end lost 5 bases, and 10 bases lay between the germline ends. The CDR3: CASSQEGTGETQYF. The DNA of the CDR3 is TGCGCCAGCAGCCAAGAAGGCACTGGGGAGACCCAGTACTTC.

There are a few counts of this clonotype. This chain links TRBV27 with TRBJ2-3; D is possibly TRBD2 (7 bases). The CDR3 consists of 15 residues. Trimming shortened V by 8 bases and J by 3 bases, and 18 bases separated the two germline ends. In germline, CDR1 is MNHEY, CDR2 SMNVEV (reference sequence). The CDR3 DNA is TGTGCCAGCTCGGGGGGCACATATAAGACAGATACGCAGTATTTT. Its translation: CASSGGTYKTDTQYF.

V gene TRBV5-6 combines with J gene TRBJ2-7; D remains unclear. The CDR3 is made up of 12 amino acids. CDR1 is SGHDT, CDR2 YYEEEE, per germline. Trimming took 0 bases from V and 7 from J, leaving 8 bases between them. The CDR3 coding sequence is TGTGCCAGCAGCTTGGGCGAGTTAGAGCAGTACTTC. Translated, it gives CASSLGELEQYF.

This clonotype was recorded a few times. This chain links TRBV20-1 with TRBJ2-4; D possibly matches TRBD1 or TRBD2 (7 bases each). Trimming stripped 3 bases from V and 13 bases from J, with 19 bases between. CDR3 length equals 13 residues. Germline-derived CDR1 and CDR2 are DFQATT and SNEGSKA (reference sequence). The CDR3 region is CSARRTGREEQYF. Written as DNA, the CDR3 is TGCAGTGCTAGGAGGACAGGCCGGGAGGAGCAGTACTTC.

The rearrangement joins TRBV12-5 to TRBJ2-7; perhaps TRBD2 as D (5 bases). Per the germline V gene, CDR1 is LGHNT and CDR2 is FRNRAP. The CDR3 spans 15 residues. The V end lost 5 bases, the J end lost 0 bases, and 14 bases lay between the germline ends. Here the CDR3 DNA reads TGTGCTAGTGGTCCCAGCGAGGGAGCCTCCTACGAGCAGTACTTC. Its translation is CASGPSEGASYEQYF.

This rearrangement joins TRBV6-6 to TRBJ2-5; TRBD2 matches at 8 bases. The trim removed 2 bases at V and 2 bases at J, leaving 1 base unmatched. CDR1 and CDR2 (germline): MNHNY, SVGAGI (reference sequence). This CDR3 is built from 14 residues. The CDR3: CASSYQREQETQYF. The CDR3 region has the DNA TGTGCCAGCAGTTACCAGCGGGAGCAAGAGACCCAGTACTTC.

The chain employs TRBV5-1 and TRBJ2-3; perhaps TRBD2 as D (6 bases). V was clipped by 5 bases and J by 3 bases, with 16 bases between them. Germline CDR1 is SGHRS and CDR2 is YFSETQ. The CDR3 is 15 residues long. The CDR3: CASRRLERSTDTQYF. CDR3 coding DNA: TGCGCCAGCAGGAGACTAGAAAGGTCTACAGATACGCAGTATTTT.

There are a few counts of this clonotype. The rearrangement uses TRBV5-1 and TRBJ2-1; 11 bases fit TRBD2. Per the germline V gene, CDR1 is SGHRS and CDR2 is YFSETQ. The CDR3 has 16 amino acids. With V trimmed by 4 bases and J by 7 bases, 10 bases remained unmatched. As DNA, the CDR3 is TGCGCCAGCAGCCCCACTTTAGCGGGGGGGAGGAATGAGCAGTTCTTC. This encodes CASSPTLAGGRNEQFF.

This chain joins TRBV7-8 and TRBJ2-7; possibly TRBD2 for D (6 bases). The CDR3 spans 15 residues. Trimming removed 1 base from V and 2 bases from J, with 12 bases in between. Germline assignment: CDR1 SGHVS and CDR2 FQNEAQ. CDR3 DNA: TGTGCCAGCAGCTTAGTGTCTAGCGTGCCCTACGAGCAGTACTTC. Translating it yields CASSLVSSVPYEQYF.

The chain is built from TRBV7-2 and TRBJ2-7, with 10 bases lining up with TRBD2. The CDR3 extends over 15 amino acids. V was clipped by 2 bases and J by 2 bases; unmatched bases: 3. Germline lookup yields CDR1 SGHTA and CDR2 FQGNSA. CDR3 region: CASSLRSGRAYEQYF. As DNA, the CDR3 is TGTGCCAGCAGCTTAAGGAGCGGGAGGGCCTACGAGCAGTACTTC.

The chain links TRBV4-1 to TRBJ2-7; D assignment may be TRBD1 or TRBD2 (5 bases each). Per germline, CDR1 MGHRA and CDR2 YSYEKL. This CDR3 region has 15 residues. Trimming shortened V by 8 bases and J by 3 bases, and 20 bases separated the two germline ends. CDR3: CASAKGRAGSYEQYF. CDR3 coding DNA: TGCGCCAGCGCCAAAGGACGGGCAGGGAGCTACGAGCAGTACTTC.

In this sample, this clonotype turned up once. The V gene is TRBV5-5, the J gene TRBJ2-3; D uncertain. Germline CDR1 reads SGHKS; CDR2 reads YYEKEE (reference sequence). The length of the CDR3 is 14 residues. V dropped 2 bases and J dropped 0 bases, with 7 bases sitting between them. CDR3 residues: CASSFWTSTDTQYF. CDR3 DNA: TGTGCCAGCAGCTTTTGGACGAGCACAGATACGCAGTATTTT.

This chain joins TRBV6-2 or TRBV6-3 and TRBJ2-7; D call uncertain. CDR1 and CDR2 from the germline V gene are MNHEY and SVGEGT. The CDR3 is 13 amino acids. V was trimmed by 8 bases and J by 1 base, leaving 12 bases between them. CDR3 loop: CASGSDASYEQYF. The CDR3 DNA is TGTGCCAGCGGTTCTGACGCTTCCTACGAGCAGTACTTC.

V usage is TRBV20-1 and J usage is TRBJ1-5; 9 nucleotides agree with TRBD1. Trimming took 5 bases from V and 8 from J; bases not matched to a gene: 7. Germline V gives CDR1 DFQATT, CDR2 SNEGSKA (reference sequence). This CDR3 comprises 13 residues. CDR3 sequence (DNA): TGCAGTGCTGGACAGGGGCGGCGGGAGCCCCAGCATTTT. It yields the protein CSAGQGRREPQHF.

In nucleotides, the CDR3 is TGTGCCAGCAGCCAGGCGAGGGCGGGAGGATCCGAGCAGTACTTC. Protein sequence: CASSQARAGGSEQYF. The J gene is TRBJ2-7, the V gene TRBV3-1; 8 bases are a match to TRBD2. Germline CDR1 reads LGHDT; CDR2 reads YNNKEL (reference sequence). Germline trimming cut 3 bases from V and 6 bases from J; bases unmatched to any gene: 10. The CDR3 covers 15 residues.

The J gene is TRBJ2-5, the V gene TRBV20-1, with D hard to call. V dropped 4 bases and J dropped 11 bases, with 14 bases sitting between them. The CDR3 is 11 residues long. Germline CDR1 reads DFQATT; CDR2 reads SNEGSKA (reference sequence). CDR3 sequence reads: CSAILGYKQYF. Here the CDR3 DNA reads TGCAGTGCTATCCTTGGGTACAAGCAGTACTTC.

This clonotype was detected only once. The V and J genes are TRBV15 and TRBJ1-3; 10 nucleotides align to TRBD1. This CDR3 is 18 amino acids long. CDR1 and CDR2 (germline): LNHNV, YYDKDF (reference sequence). V lost 2 bases and J lost 0; bases outside the gene matches: 7. The CDR3 region has the DNA TGTGCCACCAGCAGAACCTGGGACAGGGGCAACTCTGGAAACACCATATATTTT. It is translated as CATSRTWDRGNSGNTIYF.

This clonotype was picked up a small number of times. This chain's CDR3 is CASGNTGANVLTF. The DNA of the CDR3 is TGTGCCAGCGGTAACACCGGGGCCAACGTCCTGACTTTC. The chain has TRBV27 and TRBJ2-6, with D uncertain. V lost 8 bases, J lost 4 bases, and 9 bases lay in between. Germline-derived CDR1 and CDR2 are MNHEY and SMNVEV (reference sequence). The length of the CDR3 is 13 residues.

The J gene is TRBJ1-2, the V gene TRBV5-6; D ambiguous. The CDR3 loop spans 14 amino acids. V lost 2 bases and J 0 bases, leaving 8 bases between the germline ends. Germline V lookup: CDR1 SGHDT, CDR2 YYEEEE. In DNA, the CDR3 is TGTGCCAGCAGCTTTTACCCGACTAACTATGGCTACACCTTC. It yields the protein CASSFYPTNYGYTF.

This chain connects TRBV7-9 to TRBJ1-2, with a possible D match to TRBD1 (6 bases). The CDR3 sequence is 15 residues long. Looked up from germline, CDR1 is SEHNR and CDR2 is FQNEAQ (reference sequence). V was clipped by 1 base and J by 3 bases, with 12 bases between them. CDR3 DNA: TGTGCCAGCAGCTTAGAGACAGGCGTTCACTATGGCTACACCTTC. The encoded protein is CASSLETGVHYGYTF. The variable domain in full, with the rest retrieved from reference TRBV7-9 and TRBJ1-2, is DTGVSQNPRHKITKRGQNVTFRCDPISEHNRLYWYRQTLGQGPEFLTYFQNEAQLEKSRLLSDRFSAERPKGSFSTLEIQRTEQGDSAMYLCASSLETGVHYGYTFGSGTRLTVV.

A few counts support this clonotype. V usage is TRBV4-3 and J usage is TRBJ2-5; a possible D gene is TRBD1 (6 bases). In germline, CDR1 is LGHNA, CDR2 YSLEER. This CDR3 has 15 residues. Trimming pared 3 bases from V and 5 bases from J, leaving 16 bases between. CDR3 loop: CASSQGGQWWETQYF. DNA for the CDR3: TGCGCCAGCAGCCAGGGCGGACAGTGGTGGGAGACCCAGTACTTC.

This chain joins TRBV4-1 and TRBJ2-3; 8 nucleotides line up with TRBD1. Per germline, CDR1 MGHRA and CDR2 YSYEKL. The CDR3 length is 15 residues. V shed 3 bases and J 7 bases; nucleotides not matched to a gene: 9. Written as DNA, the CDR3 is TGCGCCAGCAGCCAGGGAAACACAGGGGGAAATACGCAGTATTTT. It encodes CASSQGNTGGNTQYF.

This clonotype showed up just a few times. The genes are TRBV5-1 and TRBJ2-3; D might be TRBD2 (6 bases). The germline V gene has CDR1 SGHRS and CDR2 YFSETQ. This CDR3 is 15 amino acids long. V lost 2 bases to trimming and J lost 2 bases, with 12 bases between them. The CDR3 DNA reads as TGCGCCAGCAGCTTTTCGGGGGAGCCCACAGATACGCAGTATTTT. Translated, it gives CASSFSGEPTDTQYF.

This clonotype has more than one count but fewer than ten. The chain carries TRBV20-1 and TRBJ2-4; the match to TRBD1 covers 8 bases. TRBJ2-5 explains the end of the DNA better; the J call may be wrong. The V gene's germline CDR1 is DFQATT and CDR2 SNEGSKA (reference sequence). CDR3 length equals 15 residues. Here the CDR3 reads CSARTRTGFGETQYF. CDR3 DNA: TGCAGTGCGAGAACCAGGACAGGGTTCGGAGAGACCCAGTACTTC.

Only a few counts were recorded for this clonotype. The V gene is TRBV5-5, the J gene TRBJ2-5, with 7 bases identical to TRBD1. The tail of the sequence fits TRBJ2-7 better, so the J call may be wrong. From germline, CDR1 is SGHKS and CDR2 YYEKEE (reference sequence). The CDR3 totals 15 residues. CDR3: CASSTGQVAGYEQYF. In DNA, the CDR3 is TGTGCCAGCAGCACCGGACAGGTAGCCGGGTACGAGCAGTACTTC.

This chain links TRBV2 with TRBJ2-5; the D gene is possibly TRBD2 (5 bases). Germline V gene data show CDR1 as SNHLY and CDR2 as FYNNEI. V shed 7 bases and J shed 2 bases, with 20 bases lying between them. This CDR3 contains 16 residues. The CDR3 protein is CASISRRASSQETQYF. The CDR3 DNA is TGTGCCAGCATCTCCCGACGGGCTAGCTCGCAAGAGACCCAGTACTTC. Full variable domain (remainder filled in from reference TRBV2 and TRBJ2-5): EPEVTQTPSHQVTQMGQEVILRCVPISNHLYFYWYRQILGQKVEFLVSFYNNEISEKSEIFDDQFSVERPDGSNFTLKIRSTKLEDSAMYFCASISRRASSQETQYFGPGTRLLVL.

The rearrangement links TRBV5-5 to TRBJ2-5; D is unresolved. CDR1 and CDR2 (germline): SGHKS, YYEKEE (reference sequence). CDR3 length: 12 amino acids. V gave up 8 bases and J gave up 2 bases, with 10 bases separating them. CDR3 DNA sequence: TGTGCCAGTAAGGACCAGCAAGAGACCCAGTACTTC. The encoded protein is CASKDQQETQYF.

This clonotype has just a few counts. The V and J genes are TRBV21-1 and TRBJ2-3; the table assigns TRBD1, which was not confirmed against the DNA. TRBV21-1 is a pseudogene locus. The CDR3 is made up of 15 amino acids. CDR3 region: CASSKGGGIGDTQYF. The DNA for the CDR3 is TGTGCCAGCAGCAAAGGGGGGGGGATCGGGGATACGCAGTATTTT.